Presented here are 27 T cell receptor beta chains from one specimen sequenced in a study of shared clonotypes between healthy human individuals. This table comes from immunoSEQ multiplex PCR, and its TCRdb copy is limited to in-frame clones, with some not included. The sample contains 75,000 to 100,000 clones, less than 60% of which appear only once. Sequencing used PBMCs. The source of these receptors is a woman between 40 and 55 years old in good health. Some clones in this sample may be carry-over from other donors' samples.

A few counts support this clone. V usage is TRBV30 and J usage is TRBJ2-7; TRBD1 matches at 7 bases. This CDR3 is 14 amino acids long. Trimming took 2 bases from V and 2 from J; bases not matched to a gene: 6. From germline, CDR1 is GTSNPN and CDR2 SVGIG (reference sequence). CDR3 nucleotide sequence: TGTGCCTGGAGTAAGGACAGGACGGCCTACGAGCAGTACTTC. Translated, it gives CAWSKDRTAYEQYF.

This clone is a singleton in its sample. The gene calls are TRBV30 and TRBJ2-1; D is undetermined. Trimming cost V 3 bases and J 3 bases, with 9 bases left between them. CDR1 and CDR2 from the germline V gene are GTSNPN and SVGIG (reference sequence). The CDR3 spans 13 residues. DNA for the CDR3: TGTGCCTGGAGCTCGGGCTACTACAATGAGCAGTTCTTC. Its translation: CAWSSGYYNEQFF.

Details on this clone: At one boundary the junction diverges from the germline segment, which might be a read error. This sample also contains other DNA sequences that code for the same CDR3. The chain has TRBV28 and TRBJ2-7, with 8 bases aligning to TRBD1. CDR3 length: 12 amino acids. CDR1 MDHEN and CDR2 SYDVKM come from the germline V gene. Here the CDR3 reads CASSPGQGPIGF. The CDR3 DNA is TGTGCCAGCAGCCCCGGACAGGGACCTATAGGGTTC.

A remark on this clone: With a much larger clone just one base away, this may be a read error. Other DNA sequences within the sample encode an identical CDR3. This rearrangement joins TRBV28 to TRBJ1-2; the D gene is possibly TRBD1 (6 bases). Germline lookup yields CDR1 MDHEN and CDR2 SYDVKM. The ends were cut back, 6 bases at V and 6 bases at J, with 26 bases in the middle. The CDR3 length is 17 residues. CDR3 DNA sequence: TGTGCCAGCAGACTCTGGACAGCCGGAAAGGGAGGGGATGGCTACACCTTC. Protein product: CASRLWTAGKGGDGYTF.

In this sample, this clone turned up many times. The chain links TRBV2 to TRBJ2-3, with D hard to call. The V gene lost 6 bases and the J gene lost 4 bases, with 8 bases spanning the gap. Germline-derived CDR1 and CDR2 are SNHLY and FYNNEI. The CDR3 is made up of 12 amino acids. CDR3 sequence (DNA): TGTGCCAGCAGGGGCGAGGCAGATACGCAGTATTTT. Amino acid sequence: CASRGEADTQYF.

This CDR3 is CASSRLTSGGYNEQFF. CDR3 DNA: TGCGCCAGCAGCCGCTTGACTAGCGGGGGATACAATGAGCAGTTCTTC. The rearrangement links TRBV4-1 to TRBJ2-1, with 12 bases fitting TRBD2. The CDR3 is made up of 16 amino acids. From germline, CDR1 is MGHRA and CDR2 YSYEKL. V lost 4 bases to trimming and J lost 4 bases; unmatched junction nucleotides: 5.

This clone was seen at least ten times. CDR3 residues: CASSWNQGKSGANVLTF. For the CDR3, the DNA is TGTGCCAGCAGCTGGAACCAGGGCAAGTCTGGGGCCAACGTCCTGACTTTC. The chain employs TRBV7-3 and TRBJ2-6, with D maybe TRBD1 (5 bases). Germline values: CDR1 SGHTA, CDR2 FQGTGA. This CDR3 is 17 amino acids long. V was shortened by 4 bases and J by 1 base, with 14 bases between the two germline ends.

As for this clone: A much bigger clone sits one base away, suggesting this may be a read error. Other DNA variants within this sample encode the same CDR3. This rearrangement joins TRBV2 to TRBJ1-2, with 12 positions matching TRBD1. In germline, CDR1 is SNHLY, CDR2 FYNNEI. CDR3 length: 19 residues. The CDR3 coding sequence is TGCGCCAGCAGTCGGATTACAAAAGGGACAGGGGGCGCAAAAATCGTCTACACCTTC. Protein product: CASSRITKGTGGAKIVYTF.

In its sample, this clone was seen many times. This chain uses TRBV10-3 with TRBJ1-4; D ambiguous. Deletions cut 4 bases from V and 7 bases from J, with 10 bases between. CDR3 length: 13 amino acids. Germline V gives CDR1 ENHRY, CDR2 SYGVKD. The CDR3 DNA follows: TGTGCCATCAGTGCTGGGGAAGGTGAAAAACTGTTTTTT. It translates to CAISAGEGEKLFF.

Only a few counts were recorded for this clone. For the CDR3, the DNA is TGCAGCGTTGTGGGGCAAATTGAAGCTTTCTTT. Its protein is CSVVGQIEAFF. The chain joins TRBV29-1 to TRBJ1-1, with a possible D match to TRBD1 (5 bases). This CDR3 comprises 11 residues. The V end lost 4 bases, the J end lost 7 bases, and 10 bases lay between the germline ends. Germline V gene data show CDR1 as SQVTM and CDR2 as ANQGSEA.

This clone was picked up many times. The chain is built from TRBV9 and TRBJ1-5, with D tentatively TRBD1 (5 bases). The germline V and J ends were trimmed by 4 bases and 7 bases, with 12 bases remaining between them. CDR3 length: 13 residues. Germline CDR1 SGDLS, CDR2 YYNGEE. CDR3 coding DNA: TGTGCCAGCAGCCTGGGGGGAGGCCAGCCCCAGCATTTT. It translates to CASSLGGGQPQHF.

This clone has just a few counts. The V gene is TRBV19, the J gene TRBJ2-1; the match to TRBD2 covers 9 bases. V shed 4 bases, J shed 7 bases, and the junction held 8 bases outside the gene matches. CDR3 length equals 15 residues. Germline V gives CDR1 LNHDA, CDR2 SQIVND (reference sequence). The CDR3 region has the DNA TGTGCCAGTAGTAGGAGGGCTAGCGGGGCTAATGAGCAGTTCTTC. The encoded protein is CASSRRASGANEQFF.

This chain joins TRBV30 and TRBJ1-6; D is uncertain. V lost 3 bases, J lost 7 bases, and 4 bases lay in between. Per the germline V gene, CDR1 is GTSNPN and CDR2 is SVGIG (reference sequence). CDR3 size: 11 residues. CDR3: CAWSGNSPLHF. The DNA of the CDR3 is TGTGCCTGGAGCGGGAATTCACCCCTCCACTTT.

CDR3 loop: CASSFTGQLPYEQYF. For the CDR3, the DNA is TGTGCCAGCAGTTTCACCGGACAGCTACCCTACGAGCAGTACTTC. This rearrangement joins TRBV28 to TRBJ2-7; possible D gene TRBD1, 6 bases. Per the germline V gene, CDR1 is MDHEN and CDR2 is SYDVKM. Trimming removed 3 bases at V and 2 bases at J, with 14 bases between. This CDR3 has 15 amino acids.

The rearrangement links TRBV11-2 to TRBJ1-2; a possible D gene is TRBD1 (6 bases). The V gene lost 5 bases and the J gene lost 7 bases, with 20 bases spanning the gap. The CDR3 is 15 amino acids. From germline, CDR1 is SGHAT and CDR2 FQNNGV. The CDR3 DNA reads TGTGCCAGCAGCGTTTCAGGGGCTCCGCTCGGTGGCTACACCTTC. It specifies CASSVSGAPLGGYTF.

This clone has a handful of counts. The rearrangement links TRBV30 to TRBJ1-1; 7 nucleotides align to TRBD1. V trimming: 3 bases; J trimming: 1 base; junction bases outside the gene matches: 2. This CDR3 is 13 amino acids long. Germline CDR1 and CDR2: GTSNPN and SVGIG (reference sequence). CDR3 coding DNA: TGTGCCTGGAGCCGGACAGGGAACACTGAAGCTTTCTTT. Its translation is CAWSRTGNTEAFF.

The chain uses TRBV28 and TRBJ1-2; D is ambiguous. CDR3 length: 15 residues. CDR1 and CDR2 from the germline V gene are MDHEN and SYDVKM. Trimming took 7 bases from V and 0 from J, leaving 15 bases between them. This CDR3 reads CASTPVGVPNYGYTF. For the CDR3, the DNA is TGTGCCAGCACCCCCGTCGGGGTCCCTAACTATGGCTACACCTTC.

The rearrangement joins TRBV7-3 to TRBJ2-5; the match to TRBD2 covers 8 bases. The J call may be faulty, since TRBJ2-7 better matches the DNA end. CDR1 is SGHTA, CDR2 FQGTGA, per germline. The CDR3 consists of 18 residues. CDR3 loop: CASSFLAGRSLGNYEQYF. CDR3 nucleotides: TGTGCCAGCAGCTTTTTAGCGGGACGAAGCCTAGGGAACTACGAGCAGTACTTC.

With regard to this clone: Given a far larger clone just one base away, this is likely a sequencing read error. This chain connects TRBV1 to TRBJ1-2. TRBV1 counts as a pseudogene. The CDR3 contains 12 residues. CDR3 protein: CTSSRDMRGYTF. CDR3 bases: TGCACCAGCAGCCGAGACATGAGGGGCTACACCTTC.

V gene TRBV27 combines with J gene TRBJ2-5; D call uncertain. The tail of the sequence fits TRBJ2-7 better, so the J call may be wrong. This CDR3 comprises 15 residues. Germline V lookup: CDR1 MNHEY, CDR2 SMNVEV (reference sequence). For the CDR3, the DNA is TGTGCCAGCAGTATCCGCTTCGGTGGGTACTACGAGCAGTACTTC. Protein: CASSIRFGGYYEQYF.

The table lists this clone with many counts. The same CDR3 also results from other DNA sequences found in this sample. The gene calls are TRBV6-4 and TRBJ2-1; 7 nucleotides match TRBD1. CDR1 is MRHNA and CDR2 is SNTAGT in the germline V gene. The CDR3 contains 15 residues. V was clipped by 3 bases and J by 4 bases; unmatched bases: 6. The CDR3 region is CASSDNSGGYNEQFF. The CDR3 DNA follows: TGTGCCAGCAGTGATAATTCAGGGGGATACAATGAGCAGTTCTTC.

The chain joins TRBV4-2 to TRBJ2-1, with D perhaps given as TRBD1 or TRBD2 (5 bases each). The germline gives CDR1 LGHNA, CDR2 YNFKEQ. Deletions cut 2 bases from V and 12 bases from J, with 8 bases between. The CDR3 sequence is 11 residues long. CDR3 residues: CASSQTGPQFF. For the CDR3, the DNA is TGTGCCAGCAGCCAAACGGGGCCGCAGTTCTTC.

The genes are TRBV27 and TRBJ2-1; 7 bases are shared with TRBD1. Germline V gene sequence: CDR1 MNHEY, CDR2 SMNVEV (reference sequence). With V trimmed by 2 bases and J by 5 bases, 6 bases remained unmatched. The CDR3 covers 15 residues. The DNA of the CDR3 is TGTGCCAGCAGTTTAACAACAGGGGTGGACAATGAGCAGTTCTTC. Protein product: CASSLTTGVDNEQFF.

This clone was seen a few times. The chain employs TRBV28 and TRBJ2-3; D is uncertain. CDR1 and CDR2 from the germline V gene are MDHEN and SYDVKM. V was pared by 3 bases and J by 2 bases, with 12 bases between. The CDR3 totals 15 residues. The CDR3 sequence is CASSLAPYPTDTQYF. The CDR3 DNA sequence: TGTGCCAGCAGTTTGGCTCCTTACCCCACAGATACGCAGTATTTT.

There are a few counts of this clone. The junction departs from germline at one end; a sequencing error may be responsible. This chain uses TRBV29-1 with TRBJ1-3; the D gene is possibly TRBD1 (5 bases). Germline V lookup: CDR1 SQVTM, CDR2 ANQGSEA. The CDR3 has 13 amino acids. The CDR3 sequence is CSVEGDGGNTIYF. Written as DNA, the CDR3 is TGCAGCGTAGAAGGGGATGGTGGAAACACCATATATTTT.

A few counts support this clone. The chain is built from TRBV7-2 and TRBJ1-6, with D unclear. The CDR3 sequence is 18 residues long. V was pared by 6 bases and J by 0 bases, with 18 bases between. The germline gives CDR1 SGHTA, CDR2 FQGNSA. The CDR3 nucleotides read TGTGCCAGCAGTTCTACCTCGCCCAGGAGCTCCTATAATTCACCCCTCCACTTT. Encoded protein: CASSSTSPRSSYNSPLHF.

A few counts support this clone. The V gene is TRBV20-1, the J gene TRBJ2-1; no clear D. V lost 2 bases and J lost 9, with 8 bases in between. This CDR3 spans 11 amino acids. CDR1 DFQATT and CDR2 SNEGSKA come from the germline V gene (reference sequence). CDR3 residues: CSARPYGEQFF. The CDR3 DNA is TGCAGTGCTAGACCGTATGGTGAGCAGTTCTTC.